This TCR beta chain was obtained from a study of blood T cells in healthy people across ages (dated by TCRdb to between 2014 and 2017). With respect to the entire study: In model experiments, roughly one uniquely barcoded TCR beta cDNA molecule per two T cells was captured by template switching. To track age-related changes in TCR beta repertoire diversity, the study relied on deep sequencing normalized with unique cDNA molecular identifiers. The donors were split into four age groups: young (average roughly 15 years), middle-aged (39), aged (62) and long-lived (roughly 80). Donors of different ages were randomly distributed across sequencing lanes to avoid experimental bias. Two additional independent replicas of 1 million unique cDNA reads from the same blood draw were analyzed for two donors (one aged 18 to 30 and one aged 80 or older).

The paper as a whole reports these results and caveats: Compared with the aged group, the long-lived group had more naive CD4+ T cells, fewer expanded clones and increased TCR diversity, a pattern suggesting age selection. The percentage of naive T cells measured by flow cytometry correlated strongly with observed TCR beta diversity. Because profiling used bulk unsorted PBMCs, naive and antigen-experienced compartments could not be compared conclusively. As age increased, observed TCR beta diversity per million T cells dropped in a roughly linear way, and a significant reduction was already evident by age 40. Estimates of total diversity from one million sequenced T cells were regarded as lower bounds and underestimates. Donor CMV infection status was unknown, potentially confounding age-related changes in expanded clonotypes.

The CDR3, cysteine through phenylalanine, is 16 amino acids long. The read is trimmed to its CDR3 DNA, 48 bases read in frame from base 1. V and J are trimmed by 6 bases and 6 bases, and the gene matches miss 14 bases of the junction. The donors were some 36 Caucasian individuals from Russia, aged 6 to 90 years, who were systemically healthy. Around 10 milliliters of peripheral blood were collected from each donor into EDTA-treated Vacutainer tubes. Ficoll-Paque density-gradient centrifugation was used to isolate PBMCs, with at least 7 million per sample. Total RNA, at least 6 micrograms per sample, was extracted from PBMCs with Trizol reagent. For every donor, flow cytometry on a PBMC aliquot measured the percentage of naive CD45RAhigh/CD27high T cells. Concerning this clonotype itself: No cognate antigen has been identified for it. Base qualities are not provided; no much larger clone lies one nucleotide away.

The library came from 5' RACE. Sequencing instrument: Illumina HiSeq 2500. A second PCR of roughly 7 to 12 cycles was run with a J-beta primer mix and a sample-barcoded 5' primer. A unique molecular identifier was introduced onto each TCR beta cDNA molecule by a template-switch 5' adaptor carrying 12 random nucleotides. At least 2.5 million CDR3-containing paired-end reads were obtained from each sample. The Mint cDNA synthesis kit, primed by a TRBC-specific oligonucleotide, was used to synthesize first-strand cDNA from all RNA. All cDNA was treated with uracil-DNA glycosylase and then went through a first 18-cycle PCR with the universal primers M1SS and BC2_uni_R. The published analysis was carried out like this. For normalization, 1 million high-quality reads, each with a distinct molecular identifier, were randomly selected from each sample. Instead of being binned into consensus sequences, reads that shared molecular identifiers were thrown out. MiTCR, set to a Q25 quality threshold and the strictest error-elimination algorithm, was used for CDR3 identification, clonotype clustering and error correction. A nonparametric unseen species model with Euler transformation was used to estimate a lower bound on total TCR beta diversity. TCRdb reprocessed the public reads (quality trimming at Q25 with fastp, clone calling with MiXCR) and kept in-frame beta chains. Rows with a matching CDR3 protein are joined into one entry that keeps the most common DNA and genes. TCRdb assigned the V and J calls; the authors' analysis was not used. This sample gives about 1.4 million distinct CDR3 sequences in total; roughly 60% of them show up just once. The ten largest clones represent roughly 6.3% of the sample.

The clonotype originates from a man aged 18 to 30 in good health. Sequenced sample: blood. This receptor chain uses TRBV12-3 or TRBV12-4 and TRBJ2-1; the junction holds 7 bases that match TRBD2. The DNA sequence is given as TGTGCCAGCAGGAGTAGTGGGAGGGCCGGGGTCAATGAGCAGTTCTTC. Its protein product is CASRSSGRAGVNEQFF.